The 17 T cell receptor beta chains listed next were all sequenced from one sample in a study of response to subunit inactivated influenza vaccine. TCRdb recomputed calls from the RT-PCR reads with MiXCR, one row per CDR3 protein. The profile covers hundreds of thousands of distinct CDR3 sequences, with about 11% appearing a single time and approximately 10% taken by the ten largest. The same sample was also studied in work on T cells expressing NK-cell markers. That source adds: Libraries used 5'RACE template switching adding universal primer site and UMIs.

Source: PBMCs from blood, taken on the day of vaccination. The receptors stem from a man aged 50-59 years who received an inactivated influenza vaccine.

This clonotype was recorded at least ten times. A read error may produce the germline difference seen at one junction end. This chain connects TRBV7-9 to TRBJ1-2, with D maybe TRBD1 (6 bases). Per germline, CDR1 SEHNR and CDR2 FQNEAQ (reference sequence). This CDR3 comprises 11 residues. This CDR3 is CASSLGTPTGF. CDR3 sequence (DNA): TGTGCCAGCAGCCTTGGGACACCGACGGGCTTC.

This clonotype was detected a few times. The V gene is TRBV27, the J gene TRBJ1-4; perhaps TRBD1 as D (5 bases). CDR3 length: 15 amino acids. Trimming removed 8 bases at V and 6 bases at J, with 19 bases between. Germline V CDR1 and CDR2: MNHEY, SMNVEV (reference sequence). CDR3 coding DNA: TGTGCCAGCTCTCCGCTGGGGGGAGGCTATGAAAAACTGTTTTTT. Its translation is CASSPLGGGYEKLFF. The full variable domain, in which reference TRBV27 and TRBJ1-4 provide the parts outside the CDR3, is EAQVTQNPRYLITVTGKKLTVTCSQNMNHEYMSWYRQDPGLGLRQIYYSMNVEVTDKGDVPEGYKVSRKEKRNFPLILESPSPNQTSLYFCASSPLGGGYEKLFFGSGTQLSVL.

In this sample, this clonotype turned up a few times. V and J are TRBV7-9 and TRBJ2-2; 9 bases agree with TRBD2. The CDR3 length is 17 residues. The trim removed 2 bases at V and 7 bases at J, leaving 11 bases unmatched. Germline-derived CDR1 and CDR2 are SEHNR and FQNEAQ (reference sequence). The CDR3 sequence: CASSLSAGGPSGGELFF. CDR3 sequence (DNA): TGTGCCAGCAGCTTATCAGCGGGGGGCCCATCTGGCGGGGAGCTGTTTTTT. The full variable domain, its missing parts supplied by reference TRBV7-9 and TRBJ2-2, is DTGVSQNPRHKITKRGQNVTFRCDPISEHNRLYWYRQTLGQGPEFLTYFQNEAQLEKSRLLSDRFSAERPKGSFSTLEIQRTEQGDSAMYLCASSLSAGGPSGGELFFGEGSRLTVL.

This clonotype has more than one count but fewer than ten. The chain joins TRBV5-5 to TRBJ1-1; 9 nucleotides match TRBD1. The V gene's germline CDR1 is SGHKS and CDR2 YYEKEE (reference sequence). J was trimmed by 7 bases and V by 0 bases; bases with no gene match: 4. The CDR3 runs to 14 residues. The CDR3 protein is CASSLGPTGGEAFF. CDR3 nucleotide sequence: TGTGCCAGCAGCTTGGGACCGACAGGGGGTGAAGCTTTCTTT.

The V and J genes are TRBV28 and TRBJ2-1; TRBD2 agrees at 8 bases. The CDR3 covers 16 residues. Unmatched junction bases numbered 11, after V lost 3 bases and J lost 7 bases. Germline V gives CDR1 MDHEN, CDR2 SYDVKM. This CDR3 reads CASSFSGREVRNEQFF. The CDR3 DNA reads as TGTGCCAGCAGTTTTTCCGGGCGGGAGGTCAGGAATGAGCAGTTCTTC.

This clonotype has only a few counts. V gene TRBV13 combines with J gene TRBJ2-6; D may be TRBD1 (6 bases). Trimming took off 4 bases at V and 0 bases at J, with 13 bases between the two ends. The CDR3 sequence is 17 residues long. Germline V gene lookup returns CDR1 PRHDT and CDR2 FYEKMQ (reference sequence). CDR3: CASSSQGNLSGANVLTF. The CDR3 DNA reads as TGTGCCAGCAGCTCTCAGGGGAATCTCTCTGGGGCCAACGTCCTGACTTTC. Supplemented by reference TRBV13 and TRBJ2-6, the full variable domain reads AAGVIQSPRHLIKEKRETATLKCYPIPRHDTVYWYQQGPGQDPQFLISFYEKMQSDKGSIPDRFSAQQFSDYHSELNMSSLELGDSALYFCASSSQGNLSGANVLTFGAGSRLTVL.

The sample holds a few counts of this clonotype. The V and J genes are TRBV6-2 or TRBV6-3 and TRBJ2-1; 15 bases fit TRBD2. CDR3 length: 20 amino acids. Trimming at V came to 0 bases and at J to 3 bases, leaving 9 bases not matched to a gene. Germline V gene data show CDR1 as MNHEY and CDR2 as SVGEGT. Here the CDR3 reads CASSYSIGLAGGPFYNEQFF. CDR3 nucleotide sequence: TGTGCCAGCAGTTACTCGATAGGACTAGCGGGAGGGCCCTTCTACAATGAGCAGTTCTTC.

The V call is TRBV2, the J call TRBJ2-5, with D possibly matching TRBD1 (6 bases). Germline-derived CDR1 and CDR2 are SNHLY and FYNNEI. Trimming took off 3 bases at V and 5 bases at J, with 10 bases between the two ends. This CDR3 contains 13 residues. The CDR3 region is CASSEARGETQYF. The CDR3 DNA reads TGTGCCAGCAGTGAGGCTAGGGGGGAGACCCAGTACTTC. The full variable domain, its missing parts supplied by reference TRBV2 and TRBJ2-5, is EPEVTQTPSHQVTQMGQEVILRCVPISNHLYFYWYRQILGQKVEFLVSFYNNEISEKSEIFDDQFSVERPDGSNFTLKIRSTKLEDSAMYFCASSEARGETQYFGPGTRLLVL.

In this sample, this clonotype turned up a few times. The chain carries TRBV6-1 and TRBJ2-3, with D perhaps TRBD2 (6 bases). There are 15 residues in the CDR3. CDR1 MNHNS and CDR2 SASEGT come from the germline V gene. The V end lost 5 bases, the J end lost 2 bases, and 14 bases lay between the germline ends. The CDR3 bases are TGTGCCAGCAGTATCCTGGCGGGGAACACAGATACGCAGTATTTT. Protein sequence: CASSILAGNTDTQYF.

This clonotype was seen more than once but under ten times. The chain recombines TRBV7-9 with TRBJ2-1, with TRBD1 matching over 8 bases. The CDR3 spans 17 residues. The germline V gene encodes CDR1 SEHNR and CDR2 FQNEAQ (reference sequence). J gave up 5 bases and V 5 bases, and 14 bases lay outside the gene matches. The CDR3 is CASSLFGQGWIDNEQFF. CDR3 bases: TGTGCCAGCAGCCTCTTTGGACAGGGATGGATCGACAATGAGCAGTTCTTC.

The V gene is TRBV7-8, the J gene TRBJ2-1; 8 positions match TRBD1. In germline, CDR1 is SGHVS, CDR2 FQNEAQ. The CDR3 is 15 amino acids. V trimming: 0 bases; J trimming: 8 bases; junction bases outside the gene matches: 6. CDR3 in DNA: TGTGCCAGCAGCTTAGCCCCCGGACAGGGCTATGAGCAGTTCTTC. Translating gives CASSLAPGQGYEQFF.

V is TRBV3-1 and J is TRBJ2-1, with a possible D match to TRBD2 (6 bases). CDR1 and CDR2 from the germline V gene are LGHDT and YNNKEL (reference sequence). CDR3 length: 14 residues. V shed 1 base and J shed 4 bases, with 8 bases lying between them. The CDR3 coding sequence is TGTGCCAGCAGCCAAGGGAGGGAGTACAATGAGCAGTTCTTC. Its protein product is CASSQGREYNEQFF.

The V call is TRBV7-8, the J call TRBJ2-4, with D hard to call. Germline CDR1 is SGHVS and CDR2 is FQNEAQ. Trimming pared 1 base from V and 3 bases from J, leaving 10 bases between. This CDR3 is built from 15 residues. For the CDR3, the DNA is TGTGCCAGCAGCTTAGGAGCTATCGGCAAAAACATTCAGTACTTC. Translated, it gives CASSLGAIGKNIQYF. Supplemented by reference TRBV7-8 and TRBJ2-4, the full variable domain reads GAGVSQSPRYKVAKRGQDVALRCDPISGHVSLFWYQQALGQGPEFLTYFQNEAQLDKSGLPSDRFFAERPEGSVSTLKIQRTQQEDSAVYLCASSLGAIGKNIQYFGAGTRLSVL.

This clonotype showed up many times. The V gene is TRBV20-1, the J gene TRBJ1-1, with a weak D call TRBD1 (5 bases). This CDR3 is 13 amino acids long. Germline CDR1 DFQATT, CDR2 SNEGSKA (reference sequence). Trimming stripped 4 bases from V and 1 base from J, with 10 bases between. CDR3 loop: CSATRGGNTEAFF. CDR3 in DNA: TGCAGTGCTACCCGGGGGGGGAACACTGAAGCTTTCTTT.

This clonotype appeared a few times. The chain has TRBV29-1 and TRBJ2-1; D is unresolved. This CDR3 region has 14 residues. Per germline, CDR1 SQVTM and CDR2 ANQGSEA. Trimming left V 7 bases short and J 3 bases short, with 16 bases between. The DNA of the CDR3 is TGCAGCGCGCATCGCACTTCCTTCTACAATGAGCAGTTCTTC. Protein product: CSAHRTSFYNEQFF.

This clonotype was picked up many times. The CDR3 DNA is TGTGCCAGCAGCCCCTCGGGGGGGAATGAGCAGTTCTTC. Its protein product is CASSPSGGNEQFF. The rearrangement joins TRBV7-3 to TRBJ2-1; TRBD2 aligns across 8 bases. CDR3 size: 13 residues. The V gene's germline CDR1 is SGHTA and CDR2 FQGTGA. V trimming: 5 bases; J trimming: 7 bases; junction bases outside the gene matches: 4.

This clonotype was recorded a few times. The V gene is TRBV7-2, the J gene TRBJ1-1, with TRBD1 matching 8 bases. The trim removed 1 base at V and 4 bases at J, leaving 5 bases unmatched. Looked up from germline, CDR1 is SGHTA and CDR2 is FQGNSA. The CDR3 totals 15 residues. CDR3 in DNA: TGTGCCAGCAGCTTAGGGACAGGGATGAGCACTGAAGCTTTCTTT. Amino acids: CASSLGTGMSTEAFF. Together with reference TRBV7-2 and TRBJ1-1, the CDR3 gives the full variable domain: GAGVSQSPSNKVTEKGKDVELRCDPISGHTALYWYRQSLGQGLEFLIYFQGNSAPDKSGLPSDRFSAERTGGSVSTLTIQRTQQEDSAVYLCASSLGTGMSTEAFFGQGTRLTVV.